A selection of T cell receptor beta chains follows, all from one sample in a study of blood T cells in healthy people across ages. One entry per CDR3 protein results from TCRdb running MiXCR on the 5' RACE reads. The sample has about 560,000 distinct CDR3 sequences; about 28% are singletons. This same sample was also taken into another study, of T cells of mothers and their children.

The sequenced sample was blood. The receptors were sampled from a boy under 10 years old in good health. Both conserved end residues are part of each CDR3.

>TRBV5-1
CASSTDSGAYNEQFF
>TRBV5-1
CASSPWTSDRDYNEQFF
>TRBV6-2/TRBV6-3
CASGQSYEQYF
>TRBV20-1
CSARGREDYEQYF
>TRBV2
CASRQGANTEAFF
>TRBV29-1
CSVWTRGSLGNTIYF
>TRBV3-1
CASSQTGLANEQFF
>TRBV20-1
CSASKVDLGNEQYF
>TRBV6-5
CASSSYRGDYGYTF
>TRBV3-1
CASSQGLAGGPEQYF
>TRBV6-5
CASSYSIPDYYNEQFF
>TRBV3-1
CASSWDNHYEQYF
>TRBV27
CASSPGQFYRYGYTF
>TRBV20-1
CSAREGTNYNEQFF
>TRBV7-8
CASSHPMLTGELFF
>TRBV29-1
CSVGRQGPHYGYTF
>TRBV12-3/TRBV12-4
CASSLTGFSGELFF
>TRBV6-5
CASSYSGLAGVGEQFF
>TRBV10-1
CASSEKGTEKLFF
>TRBV3-1
CASSRRTSGDYEQYF
>TRBV6-4
CASCVSPPSSYNEQFF
>TRBV20-1
CSARALRGSGGMDEQFF
>TRBV20-1
CSGLRDRETQYF
>TRBV7-2
CATSSGTLSYEQYF
>TRBV29-1
CSVESGELGNEQFF
>TRBV21-1
CASSNGLRRRLGKDTQYF
>TRBV4-2
CASSHQPGTGAPEQYF
>TRBV24-1
CATSDPIAGGPNEQFF
>TRBV4-2
CASSQDQWQLLTF
>TRBV20-1
CSARTPPFLNLRNTIYF
>TRBV18
CASSPGRDETGEQFF
>TRBV6-6
CASKLTGSQETQYF
>TRBV12-3/TRBV12-4
CASSFDRLLSGNTIYF
>TRBV20-1
CSAIDNLAKNIQYF
>TRBV29-1
CSVLRGFSTETFF
>TRBV12-3/TRBV12-4
CASRQAGTRSSGELFF
>TRBV14
CASSSSSGVNYEQYF
>TRBV27
CASSLGQPLFEQYF
>TRBV7-2
CASSSGQAPAGYTF
>TRBV5-1
CASRSYLLAGGQGETQYF
>TRBV18
CASSPRREDYAYTF
>TRBV7-9
CASSSTAGGPDEQYF
>TRBV4-3
CASSQDGTGGYNEQFF
>TRBV7-2
CASSQGGGSSGELFF
>TRBV29-1
CSVEYVAGGPNEQFF
>TRBV18
CASSPNQREVTSEQFF
>TRBV9
CASSVVGNAYEQYF
>TRBV5-4
CASSSSTGAFTYEQYF
>TRBV7-9
CASSFPPSGPYNEQFF
>TRBV9
CASSGGWGAEDLAKNIQYF
>TRBV9
CASSGGGSDSPLHF
>TRBV7-8
CASSELWDYLNTGELFF
>TRBV24-1
CATSDFLGTGNSNQPQHF